These 6 T cell receptor beta chains originate from one sample sequenced in a study of blood T cells in healthy people across ages. Primers used in a second PCR of roughly 6 to 11 cycles were a sample-barcoded 5' primer and a J-beta primer mix. TCRdb re-called the 5' RACE reads with MiXCR, one entry per CDR3 protein. The sample has 700,000 to 950,000 distinct CDR3 sequences, more than 40% seen once; the top ten hold more than 20%. Sequencing was performed on blood. Source of these receptors: a woman aged 60-75 years in good health.

This clonotype was seen a few times. This chain uses TRBV29-1 with TRBJ2-2, with 7 positions matching TRBD2. CDR1 and CDR2 (germline): SQVTM, ANQGSEA. V trimming: 4 bases; J trimming: 5 bases; junction bases outside the gene matches: 19. This CDR3 is 18 amino acids long. The CDR3 DNA reads TGCAGCGTTGGGCGCCCGGGAGGAGGAGGTGGTGGTACCGGGGAGCTGTTTTTT. Protein product: CSVGRPGGGGGGTGELFF.

This clonotype was counted at least ten times. V gene TRBV18 combines with J gene TRBJ2-5; no reliable D call. The CDR3 loop spans 13 amino acids. Trimming took off 3 bases at V and 2 bases at J, with 7 bases between the two ends. Germline CDR1 KGHSH, CDR2 LQKENI. CDR3 nucleotides: TGTGCCAGCTCACCTAACAGTCAAGAGACCCAGTACTTC. Translated, it gives CASSPNSQETQYF.

The CDR3: CASSLAAGMENSPLHF. CDR3 DNA sequence: TGTGCCAGCAGCTTAGCGGCGGGAATGGAAAATTCACCCCTCCACTTT. This chain links TRBV7-2 with TRBJ1-6; D is undetermined. CDR1 is SGHTA, CDR2 FQGNSA, per germline. The ends were cut back, 0 bases at V and 7 bases at J, with 13 bases in the middle. The CDR3 extends over 16 amino acids.

This chain connects TRBV20-1 to TRBJ2-5, with D tentatively TRBD1 or TRBD2 (5 bases each). This CDR3 is 12 amino acids long. CDR1 is DFQATT, CDR2 SNEGSKA, per germline (reference sequence). Trimming took off 3 bases at V and 2 bases at J, with 7 bases between the two ends. CDR3 protein: CSASEGQETQYF. The CDR3 bases are TGCAGTGCTAGCGAGGGGCAAGAGACCCAGTACTTC.

J is TRBJ2-3 and V is TRBV20-1; D is perhaps TRBD1 (5 bases). V lost 5 bases and J lost 6, with 21 bases in between. CDR3 length: 15 amino acids. The V gene's germline CDR1 is DFQATT and CDR2 SNEGSKA (reference sequence). The CDR3: CSADHPQGLWDTQYF. The CDR3 DNA sequence: TGCAGTGCTGACCACCCCCAGGGTCTTTGGGATACGCAGTATTTT.

In the case of this clonotype: The junction and the germline gene differ at one end; a read error may be behind it. This rearrangement joins TRBV9 to TRBJ2-6; 10 bases map to TRBD1. Germline V gene lookup returns CDR1 SGDLS and CDR2 YYNGEE. CDR3 size: 17 residues. This CDR3 reads CASSERDRGSGANALTF. DNA for the CDR3: TGTGCCAGCAGCGAGAGGGACAGGGGCTCTGGGGCCAACGCCCTGACTTTC. The full variable domain, completed using reference TRBV9 and TRBJ2-6, is DSGVTQTPKHLITATGQRVTLRCSPRSGDLSVYWYQQSLDQGLQFLIQYYNGEERAKGNILERFSAQQFPDLHSELNLSSLELGDSALYFCASSERDRGSGANALTFGAGSRLTVL.